These 17 T cell receptor beta chains were all obtained from the same sample, sequenced in a study of blood T cell repertoires in COVID-19. Produced via immunoSEQ multiplex PCR; TCRdb's table is partial and in-frame only. Of over 75,000 clones in the sample, 90% to 95% were seen once. Specimen: peripheral blood. All receptors come from a man aged 60 to 69 with acute or convalescent COVID-19.

The chain joins TRBV19 to TRBJ1-2; a possible D gene is TRBD1 (5 bases). Trimming left V 3 bases short and J 4 bases short, with 9 bases between. The germline CDR1 and CDR2 sequences are LNHDA and SQIVND (reference sequence). There are 13 residues in the CDR3. Here the CDR3 reads CASSMTATYGYTF. CDR3 DNA: TGTGCCAGTAGTATGACAGCGACCTATGGCTACACCTTC.

The chain carries TRBV5-1 and TRBJ2-3; TRBD1 aligns across 11 bases. V gave up 4 bases and J gave up 1 base; unmatched junction bases: 5. This CDR3 spans 16 amino acids. CDR1 and CDR2 from the germline V gene are SGHRS and YFSETQ. Here the CDR3 DNA reads TGCGCCAGCAGCCCGCAGGGACAGGGGGGCACAGATACGCAGTATTTT. Translation gives CASSPQGQGGTDTQYF.

The chain has TRBV11-1 and TRBJ2-7; a weak D match, TRBD1 (5 bases). The germline V gene has CDR1 SGHAT and CDR2 FQDESV (reference sequence). The length of the CDR3 is 15 residues. Trimming removed 5 bases at V and 1 base at J, with 15 bases between. CDR3 DNA: TGTGCCAGCAGCCGAACTCAGGGCATATCCTACGAGCAGTACTTC. It encodes CASSRTQGISYEQYF.

The chain recombines TRBV6-2 or TRBV6-3 with TRBJ2-1, with a possible D match to TRBD1 (6 bases). Trimming removed 5 bases at V and 5 bases at J, with 10 bases between. The CDR3 totals 13 residues. In germline, CDR1 is MNHEY, CDR2 SVGEGT. The CDR3 here is CASSPGTNNEQFF. DNA of the CDR3: TGTGCCAGCAGTCCCGGGACAAACAATGAGCAGTTCTTC.

This sequence joins TRBV9 and TRBJ2-5, with TRBD2 as a possible D gene (7 bases). The CDR3 is made up of 15 amino acids. V was trimmed by 4 bases and J by 3 bases, leaving 16 bases between them. Germline assignment: CDR1 SGDLS and CDR2 YYNGEE. This CDR3 is CASSSRGAGEETQYF. The DNA for the CDR3 is TGTGCCAGCAGCTCCCGGGGGGCAGGCGAAGAGACCCAGTACTTC.

The V gene is TRBV18, the J gene TRBJ1-1; the D is unclear. Trimming stripped 3 bases from V and 1 base from J, with 9 bases between. Germline values: CDR1 KGHSH, CDR2 LQKENI. The CDR3 has 14 amino acids. CDR3 amino acids: CASSPPWANTEAFF. DNA of the CDR3: TGTGCCAGCTCACCTCCCTGGGCGAACACTGAAGCTTTCTTT.

This chain joins TRBV4-3 and TRBJ2-1, with 9 bases identical to TRBD2. The CDR3 loop spans 16 amino acids. Trimming cost V 0 bases and J 5 bases; bases outside gene matches: 5. Germline-derived CDR1 and CDR2 are LGHNA and YSLEER. DNA of the CDR3: TGCGCCAGCAGCCAAGACACTAGCGGGTGGGACAATGAGCAGTTCTTC. Translation gives CASSQDTSGWDNEQFF.

In this sample, this clone turned up once. The chain carries TRBV28 and TRBJ1-5; 7 bases align to TRBD1. V lost 3 bases to trimming and J lost 6 bases; unmatched junction nucleotides: 5. From germline, CDR1 is MDHEN and CDR2 SYDVKM. The CDR3 is 14 amino acids. The CDR3 DNA is TGTGCCAGCAGTTTGACAGGGATGGGTCAGCCCCAGCATTTT. The encoded protein is CASSLTGMGQPQHF.

V is TRBV5-1 and J is TRBJ2-3; 8 bases are shared with TRBD2. The length of the CDR3 is 16 residues. CDR1 and CDR2 from the germline V gene are SGHRS and YFSETQ. The V segment lost 4 bases and the J segment 3 bases; nucleotides outside the gene matches: 10. The CDR3 loop is CASSIMTSAKTDTQYF. The CDR3 bases are TGCGCCAGCAGCATTATGACTAGCGCTAAGACAGATACGCAGTATTTT.

V and J are TRBV6-6 and TRBJ1-5; D remains ambiguous. The germline V and J ends were trimmed by 2 bases and 0 bases, with 11 bases remaining between them. Looked up from germline, CDR1 is MNHNY and CDR2 is SVGAGI (reference sequence). CDR3 size: 16 residues. The CDR3: CASSYTAEYSNQPQHF. DNA of the CDR3: TGTGCCAGCAGTTACACAGCCGAGTATAGCAATCAGCCCCAGCATTTT.

The chain couples TRBV7-9 to TRBJ2-1, with a tentative D call TRBD2 (7 bases). Germline V gives CDR1 SEHNR, CDR2 FQNEAQ (reference sequence). The germline V and J ends were trimmed by 0 bases and 5 bases, with 14 bases remaining between them. There are 16 residues in the CDR3. CDR3 DNA: TGTGCCAGCAGCTTAGCCATTGGGGGGGCCGACAATGAGCAGTTCTTC. Amino acids: CASSLAIGGADNEQFF.

V usage is TRBV19 and J usage is TRBJ1-1; D is ambiguous. Trimming pared 3 bases from V and 6 bases from J, leaving 8 bases between. CDR3 size: 12 residues. CDR1 LNHDA and CDR2 SQIVND come from the germline V gene (reference sequence). The CDR3 protein is CASSIFSAEAFF. The CDR3 nucleotides are TGTGCCAGTAGTATCTTCTCGGCTGAAGCTTTCTTT.

This clone was observed once. J is TRBJ2-3 and V is TRBV5-4; 9 bases are shared with TRBD2. Germline lookup yields CDR1 SGHNT and CDR2 YYREEE (reference sequence). The CDR3 length is 15 residues. V was clipped by 1 base and J by 2 bases; unmatched bases: 2. This CDR3 reads CASSLTSGLTDTQYF. CDR3 bases: TGTGCCAGCAGCTTGACTAGCGGGCTCACAGATACGCAGTATTTT. The full variable domain, completed using reference TRBV5-4 and TRBJ2-3, is ETGVTQSPTHLIKTRGQQVTLRCSSQSGHNTVSWYQQALGQGPQFIFQYYREEENGRGNFPPRFSGLQFPNYSSELNVNALELDDSALYLCASSLTSGLTDTQYFGPGTRLTVL.

V gene TRBV27 combines with J gene TRBJ2-6; TRBD2 is a possible D gene (6 bases). The CDR3 spans 19 residues. Trimming removed 3 bases at V and 0 bases at J, with 18 bases between. Germline values: CDR1 MNHEY, CDR2 SMNVEV (reference sequence). The CDR3 reads CASSFLRDSTSSGANVLTF. DNA for the CDR3: TGTGCCAGCAGTTTCCTGCGGGATTCCACCAGCTCTGGGGCCAACGTCCTGACTTTC.

V gene TRBV10-1 combines with J gene TRBJ2-7; 13 bases fit TRBD2. Trimming took 0 bases from V and 1 from J; bases not matched to a gene: 9. The V gene's germline CDR1 is WNHNN and CDR2 SYGVQD (reference sequence). This CDR3 contains 19 residues. The CDR3, as DNA: TGCGCCAGCAGTGAGTCTGAAAGGACTAGCGGGAGCCCATCCTACGAGCAGTACTTC. It encodes CASSESERTSGSPSYEQYF.

The chain has TRBV14 and TRBJ1-6, with D tentatively TRBD1 (6 bases). The CDR3 consists of 14 residues. Germline lookup yields CDR1 SGHDN and CDR2 FVKESK. V was clipped by 4 bases and J by 7 bases, with 11 bases between them. CDR3 bases: TGTGCCAGCAGCCGGGGGACACCGAATTCACCCCTCCACTTT. Amino acid sequence: CASSRGTPNSPLHF.

The rearrangement uses TRBV5-1 and TRBJ2-1; D gene uncertain. Trimming stripped 4 bases from V and 5 bases from J, with 10 bases between. The CDR3 consists of 13 residues. Germline assignment: CDR1 SGHRS and CDR2 YFSETQ. The CDR3 protein is CASSITRDNEQFF. As DNA, the CDR3 is TGCGCCAGCAGCATCACCCGGGACAATGAGCAGTTCTTC.